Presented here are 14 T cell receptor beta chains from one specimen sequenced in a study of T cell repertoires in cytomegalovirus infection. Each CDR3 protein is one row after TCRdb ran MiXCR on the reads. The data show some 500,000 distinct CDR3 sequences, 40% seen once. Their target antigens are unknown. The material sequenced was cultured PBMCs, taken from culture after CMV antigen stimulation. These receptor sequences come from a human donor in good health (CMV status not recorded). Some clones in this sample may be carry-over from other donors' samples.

CDR3 sequence: CASSLGPPGVTEAFF. The CDR3 region has the DNA TGTGCCAGCAGCTTAGGCCCCCCGGGAGTAACTGAAGCTTTCTTT. The V and J genes are TRBV7-7 and TRBJ1-1; D uncertain. Trimming removed 1 base at V and 5 bases at J, with 14 bases between. Germline V lookup: CDR1 SSHAT, CDR2 FNYEAQ (reference sequence). The CDR3 consists of 15 residues.

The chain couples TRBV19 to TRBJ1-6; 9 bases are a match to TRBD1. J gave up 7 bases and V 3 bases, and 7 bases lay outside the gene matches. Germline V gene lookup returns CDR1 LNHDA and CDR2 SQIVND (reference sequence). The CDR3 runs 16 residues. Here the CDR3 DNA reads TGTGCCAGTAGTATCCGACAGGGGGTAACAAATTCACCCCTCCACTTT. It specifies CASSIRQGVTNSPLHF.

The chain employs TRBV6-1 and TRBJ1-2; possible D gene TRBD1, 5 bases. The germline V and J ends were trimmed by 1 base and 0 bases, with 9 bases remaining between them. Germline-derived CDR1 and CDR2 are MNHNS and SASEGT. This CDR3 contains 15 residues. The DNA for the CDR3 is TGTGCCAGCAGTGAAGGTCCGGGGGCTAACTATGGCTACACCTTC. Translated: CASSEGPGANYGYTF.

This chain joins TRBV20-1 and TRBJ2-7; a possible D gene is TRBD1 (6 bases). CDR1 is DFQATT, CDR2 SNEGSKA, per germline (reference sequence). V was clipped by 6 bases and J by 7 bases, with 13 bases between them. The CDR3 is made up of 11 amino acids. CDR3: CSATIGGEQYF. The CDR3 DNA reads TGCAGTGCAACCATAGGGGGAGAGCAGTACTTC.

The CDR3 sequence is CSAMRQTNEKLFF. CDR3 bases: TGCAGTGCTATGCGGCAGACTAATGAAAAACTGTTTTTT. The rearrangement uses TRBV20-1 and TRBJ1-4; D uncertain. The CDR3 extends over 13 amino acids. The V end lost 4 bases, the J end lost 2 bases, and 8 bases lay between the germline ends. Germline V lookup: CDR1 DFQATT, CDR2 SNEGSKA (reference sequence).

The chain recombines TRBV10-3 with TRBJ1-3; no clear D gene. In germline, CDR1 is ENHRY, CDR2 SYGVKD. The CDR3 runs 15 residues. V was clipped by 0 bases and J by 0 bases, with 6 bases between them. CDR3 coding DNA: TGTGCCATCAGTGAGTCTGACGCCTCTGGAAACACCATATATTTT. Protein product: CAISESDASGNTIYF.

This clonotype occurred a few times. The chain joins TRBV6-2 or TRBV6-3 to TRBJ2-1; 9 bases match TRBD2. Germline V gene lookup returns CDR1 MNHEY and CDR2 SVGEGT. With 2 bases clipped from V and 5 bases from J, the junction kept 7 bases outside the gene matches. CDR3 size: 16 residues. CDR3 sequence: CASSYSSGSIHNEQFF. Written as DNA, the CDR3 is TGTGCCAGCAGTTACAGTAGCGGGAGTATCCACAATGAGCAGTTCTTC.

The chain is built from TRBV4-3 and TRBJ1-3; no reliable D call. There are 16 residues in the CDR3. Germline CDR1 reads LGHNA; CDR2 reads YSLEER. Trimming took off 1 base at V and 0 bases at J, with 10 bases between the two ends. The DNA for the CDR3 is TGCGCCAGCAGCCAAGTGCCCGGGAACTCTGGAAACACCATATATTTT. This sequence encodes CASSQVPGNSGNTIYF.

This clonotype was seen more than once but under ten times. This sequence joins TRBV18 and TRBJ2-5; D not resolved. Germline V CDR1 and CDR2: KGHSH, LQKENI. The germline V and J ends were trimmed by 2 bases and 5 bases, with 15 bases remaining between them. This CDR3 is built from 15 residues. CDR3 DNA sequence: TGTGCCAGCTCACCATTCGGACCCCCGACGGAGACCCAGTACTTC. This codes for CASSPFGPPTETQYF.

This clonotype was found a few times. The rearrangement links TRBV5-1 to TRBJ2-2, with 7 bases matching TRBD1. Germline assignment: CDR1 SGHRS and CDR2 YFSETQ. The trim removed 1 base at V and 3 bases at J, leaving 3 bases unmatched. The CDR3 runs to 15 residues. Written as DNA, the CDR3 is TGCGCCAGCAGCTTGAGGCAGGGGGACACCGGGGAGCTGTTTTTT. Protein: CASSLRQGDTGELFF.

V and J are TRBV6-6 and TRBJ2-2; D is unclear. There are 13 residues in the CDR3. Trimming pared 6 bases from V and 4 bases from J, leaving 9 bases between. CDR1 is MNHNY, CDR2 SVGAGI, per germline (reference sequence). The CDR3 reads CASRMTSTGELFF. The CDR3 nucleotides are TGTGCCAGCAGGATGACGAGCACCGGGGAGCTGTTTTTT.

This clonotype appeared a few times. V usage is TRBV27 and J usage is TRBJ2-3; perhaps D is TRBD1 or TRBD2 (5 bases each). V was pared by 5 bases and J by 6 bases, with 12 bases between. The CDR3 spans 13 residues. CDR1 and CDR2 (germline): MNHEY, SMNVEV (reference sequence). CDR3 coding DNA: TGTGCCAGCAGTCCCTACGGGGCGGATACGCAGTATTTT. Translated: CASSPYGADTQYF.

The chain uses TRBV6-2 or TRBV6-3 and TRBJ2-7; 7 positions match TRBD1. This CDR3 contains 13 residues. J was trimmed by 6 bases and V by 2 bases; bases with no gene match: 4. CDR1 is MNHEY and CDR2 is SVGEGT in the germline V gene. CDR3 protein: CASSYGNRGEQYF. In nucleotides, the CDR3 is TGTGCCAGCAGTTACGGTAACAGGGGCGAGCAGTACTTC.

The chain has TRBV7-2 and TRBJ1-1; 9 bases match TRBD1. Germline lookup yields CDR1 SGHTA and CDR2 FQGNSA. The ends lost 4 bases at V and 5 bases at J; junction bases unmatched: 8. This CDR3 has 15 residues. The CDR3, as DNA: TGTGCCAGCAGCTCACAACAGGGGGCGCGGACTGAAGCTTTCTTT. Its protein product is CASSSQQGARTEAFF.